This T cell receptor (beta chain) is drawn from a study of blood T cell repertoires in COVID-19. Study-wide context: The United States, Italy and Spain supplied acute and convalescent COVID-19 samples. From T cells, B-cell-depleted T cells, or PBMCs came the material, which was cDNA or gDNA.

Only one count was recorded for this clone. Original processing notes: For nucleated cells, counts were estimated from reference gene primer amplification. Some clones are missing from TCRdb's copy, which holds only in-frame ones; the method was immunoSEQ multiplex PCR. Clone size and V and J calls were adopted from that table, with D and trimming inferred from the DNA. The table includes about 240,000 clones, about 88% detected once. Germline V CDR1 and CDR2: ENHRY, SYGVKD. This CDR3 region has 13 residues. Deletions cut 6 bases from V and 0 bases from J, with 8 bases between. This clonotype originated in a woman between 65 and 79 years old with active or convalescent COVID-19. The chain uses TRBV10-3 and TRBJ1-1; no clear D. The sequenced material came from peripheral blood. The CDR3 nucleotides read TGTGCCATCAGGCAGAGGATGAACACTGAAGCTTTCTTT. Translated: CAIRQRMNTEAFF.